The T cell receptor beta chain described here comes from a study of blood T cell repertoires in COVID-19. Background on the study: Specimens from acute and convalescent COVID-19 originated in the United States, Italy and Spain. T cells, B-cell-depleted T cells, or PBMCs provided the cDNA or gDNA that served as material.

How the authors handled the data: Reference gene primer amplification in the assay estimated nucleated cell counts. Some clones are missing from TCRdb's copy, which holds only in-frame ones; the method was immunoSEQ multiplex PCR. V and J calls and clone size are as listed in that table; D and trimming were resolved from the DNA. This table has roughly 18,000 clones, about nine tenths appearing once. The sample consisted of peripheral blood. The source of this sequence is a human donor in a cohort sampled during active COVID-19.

The CDR3 region has the DNA TGTGCCAGCAGCTCAACGACAGGGGGCGGCAATCAGCCCCAGCATTTT. This codes for CASSSTTGGGNQPQHF. The chain couples TRBV13 to TRBJ1-5; 10 bases match TRBD1. The CDR3 loop spans 16 amino acids. Germline V gene lookup returns CDR1 PRHDT and CDR2 FYEKMQ (reference sequence). Trimming took 4 bases from V and 2 from J; bases not matched to a gene: 5.